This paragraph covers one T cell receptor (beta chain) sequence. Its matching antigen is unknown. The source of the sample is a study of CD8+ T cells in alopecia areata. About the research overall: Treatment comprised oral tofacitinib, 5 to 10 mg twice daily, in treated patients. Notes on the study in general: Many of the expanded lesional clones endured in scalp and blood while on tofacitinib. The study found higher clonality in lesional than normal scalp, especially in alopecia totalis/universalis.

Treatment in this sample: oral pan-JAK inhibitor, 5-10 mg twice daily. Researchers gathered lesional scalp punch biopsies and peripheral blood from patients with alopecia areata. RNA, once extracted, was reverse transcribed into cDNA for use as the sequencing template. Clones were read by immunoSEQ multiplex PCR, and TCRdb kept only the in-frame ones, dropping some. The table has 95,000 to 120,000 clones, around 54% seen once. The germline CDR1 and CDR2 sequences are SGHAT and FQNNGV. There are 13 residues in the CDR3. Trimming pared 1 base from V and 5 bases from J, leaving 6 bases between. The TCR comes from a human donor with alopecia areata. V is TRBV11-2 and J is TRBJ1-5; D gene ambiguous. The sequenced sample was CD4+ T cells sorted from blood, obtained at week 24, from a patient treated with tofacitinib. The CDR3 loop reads CASSLAPDQPQHF. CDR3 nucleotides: TGTGCCAGCAGCTTAGCCCCGGATCAGCCCCAGCATTTT.